The 4 T cell receptor beta chains below all came from one sample that was sequenced in a study of blood T cell repertoires in COVID-19. The method was immunoSEQ multiplex PCR; TCRdb's version includes in-frame clones alone and lacks a portion of them. The sample holds roughly 100,000 clones, 75% to 85% seen once. Input material: peripheral blood. The receptors stem from a man older than 75 with COVID-19, enrolled during active disease.

V and J are TRBV2 and TRBJ1-5, with TRBD1 matching 7 bases. The CDR3 is 15 amino acids. CDR1 is SNHLY, CDR2 FYNNEI, per germline. V trimming: 2 bases; J trimming: 3 bases; junction bases outside the gene matches: 4. CDR3 in amino acids: CASSESRGFNQPQHF. The CDR3 DNA sequence: TGTGCCAGCAGTGAATCCAGGGGGTTCAATCAGCCCCAGCATTTT.

In nucleotides, the CDR3 is TGTGCCAGCAGTTCGCGGCCTCTGAATTCACCCCTCCACTTT. It translates to CASSSRPLNSPLHF. This rearrangement joins TRBV6-5 to TRBJ1-6; no reliable D call. CDR3 length: 14 amino acids. In germline, CDR1 is MNHEY, CDR2 SVGAGI. V shed 4 bases and J shed 7 bases, with 11 bases lying between them.

The chain carries TRBV5-5 and TRBJ1-1, with D tentatively TRBD1 (5 bases). Germline CDR1 reads SGHKS; CDR2 reads YYEKEE (reference sequence). The ends were cut back, 7 bases at V and 4 bases at J, with 17 bases in the middle. The length of the CDR3 is 14 residues. CDR3 amino acids: CASQMVGRGTEAFF. The DNA for the CDR3 is TGTGCCAGCCAAATGGTAGGGAGGGGCACTGAAGCTTTCTTT.

V gene TRBV20-1 combines with J gene TRBJ1-5; D possibly corresponds to TRBD1 (6 bases). The CDR3 spans 15 residues. V was pared by 3 bases and J by 0 bases, with 12 bases between. Germline CDR1 is DFQATT and CDR2 is SNEGSKA (reference sequence). The CDR3 loop is CSASRGGGSNQPQHF. The CDR3 DNA follows: TGCAGTGCTAGTAGGGGGGGCGGTAGCAATCAGCCCCAGCATTTT.